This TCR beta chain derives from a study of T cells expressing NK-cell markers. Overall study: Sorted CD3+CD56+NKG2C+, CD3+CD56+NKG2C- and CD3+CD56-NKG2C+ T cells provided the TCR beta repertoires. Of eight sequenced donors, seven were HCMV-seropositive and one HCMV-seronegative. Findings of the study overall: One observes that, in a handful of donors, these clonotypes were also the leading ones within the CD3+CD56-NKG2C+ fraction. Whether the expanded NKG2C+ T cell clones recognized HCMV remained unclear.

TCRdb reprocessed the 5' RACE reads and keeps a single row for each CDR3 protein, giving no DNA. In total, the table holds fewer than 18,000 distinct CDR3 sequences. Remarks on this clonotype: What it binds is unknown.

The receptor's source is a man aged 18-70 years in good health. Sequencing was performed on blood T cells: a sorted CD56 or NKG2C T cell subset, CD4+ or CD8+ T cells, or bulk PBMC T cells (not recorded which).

The CDR3: CASSLLSGQHSPLHF. V is TRBV28 and J is TRBJ1-6; the D gene TCRdb calls, TRBD1, cannot be checked with no DNA. Germline CDR1 MDHEN, CDR2 SYDVKM. The CDR3 loop spans 15 amino acids.